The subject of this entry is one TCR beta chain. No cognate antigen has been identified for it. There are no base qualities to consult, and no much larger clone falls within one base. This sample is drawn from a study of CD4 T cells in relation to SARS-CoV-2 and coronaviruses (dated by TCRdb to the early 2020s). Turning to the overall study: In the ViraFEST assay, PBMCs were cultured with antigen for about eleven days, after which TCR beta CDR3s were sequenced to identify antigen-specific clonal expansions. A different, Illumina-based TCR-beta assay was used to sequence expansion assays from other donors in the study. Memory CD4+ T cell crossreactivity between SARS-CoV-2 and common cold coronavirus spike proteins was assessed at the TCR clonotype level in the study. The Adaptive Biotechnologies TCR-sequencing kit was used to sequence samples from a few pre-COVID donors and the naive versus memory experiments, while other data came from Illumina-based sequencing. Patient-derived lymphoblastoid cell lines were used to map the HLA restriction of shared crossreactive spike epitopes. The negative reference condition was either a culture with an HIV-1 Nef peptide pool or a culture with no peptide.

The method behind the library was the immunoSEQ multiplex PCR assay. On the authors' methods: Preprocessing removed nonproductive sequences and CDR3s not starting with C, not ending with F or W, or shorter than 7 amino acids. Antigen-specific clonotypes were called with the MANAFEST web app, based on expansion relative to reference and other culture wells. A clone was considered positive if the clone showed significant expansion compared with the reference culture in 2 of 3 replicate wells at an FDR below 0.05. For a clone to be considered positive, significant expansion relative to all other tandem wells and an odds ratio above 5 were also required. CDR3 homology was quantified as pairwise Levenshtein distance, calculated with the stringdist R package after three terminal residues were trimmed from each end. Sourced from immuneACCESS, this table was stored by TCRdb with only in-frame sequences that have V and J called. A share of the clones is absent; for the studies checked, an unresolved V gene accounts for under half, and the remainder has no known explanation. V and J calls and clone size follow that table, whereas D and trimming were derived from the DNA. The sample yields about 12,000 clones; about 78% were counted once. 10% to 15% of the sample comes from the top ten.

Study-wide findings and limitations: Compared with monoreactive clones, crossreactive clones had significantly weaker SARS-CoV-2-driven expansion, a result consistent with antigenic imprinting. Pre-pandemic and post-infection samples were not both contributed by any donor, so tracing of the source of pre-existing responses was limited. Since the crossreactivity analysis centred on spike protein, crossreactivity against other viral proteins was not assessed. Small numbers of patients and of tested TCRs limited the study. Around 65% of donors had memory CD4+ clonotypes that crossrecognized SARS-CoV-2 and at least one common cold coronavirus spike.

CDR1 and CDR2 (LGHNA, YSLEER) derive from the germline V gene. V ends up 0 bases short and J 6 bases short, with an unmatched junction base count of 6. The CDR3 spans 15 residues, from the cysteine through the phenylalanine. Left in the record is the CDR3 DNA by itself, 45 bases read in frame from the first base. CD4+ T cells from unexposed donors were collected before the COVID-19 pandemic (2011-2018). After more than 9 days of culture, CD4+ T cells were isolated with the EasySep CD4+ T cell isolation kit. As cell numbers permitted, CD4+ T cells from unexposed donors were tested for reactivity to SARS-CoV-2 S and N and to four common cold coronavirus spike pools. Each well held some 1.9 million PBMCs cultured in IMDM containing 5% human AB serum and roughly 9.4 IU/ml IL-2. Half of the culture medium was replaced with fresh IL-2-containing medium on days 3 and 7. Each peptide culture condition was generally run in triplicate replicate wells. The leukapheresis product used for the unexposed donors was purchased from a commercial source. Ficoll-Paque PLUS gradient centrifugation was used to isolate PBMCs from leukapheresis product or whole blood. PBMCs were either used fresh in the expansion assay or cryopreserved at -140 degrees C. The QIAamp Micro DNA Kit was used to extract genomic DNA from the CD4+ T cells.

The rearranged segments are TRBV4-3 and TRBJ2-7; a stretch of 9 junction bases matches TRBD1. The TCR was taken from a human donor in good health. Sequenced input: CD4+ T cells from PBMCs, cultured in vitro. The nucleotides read TGCGCCAGCAGCCAAGAGGGGGACAGGGTAGGCGAGCAGTACTTC. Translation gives CASSQEGDRVGEQYF.